This T cell receptor beta chain was identified during a study of T cells in Graves' hyperthyroidism and ophthalmopathy. The TCR beta CDR3 regions underwent amplification using RNA transcripts as the source. HTBI primers were the set used in a first-round RT-PCR of the TCR CDR3. TCRdb re-derived calls from the multiplex PCR reads in MiXCR, one entry per CDR3 protein. Of more than 500,000 distinct CDR3 sequences listed, less than 15% are singletons. Over 18 months, lack of ophthalmopathy progression marked Graves' hyperthyroidism as stable. Reasons for excluding patients were uncontrolled infection, other autoimmune disease, pregnancy or lactation. The PBMCs had their origin in 7.5 to 10 ml of fresh peripheral blood. Trimming removed 6 bases at V and 8 bases at J, with 16 bases between. Germline CDR1 reads GTSNPN; CDR2 reads SVGIG (reference sequence). This CDR3 contains 13 residues. In this sample, this clonotype turned up many times.

This sequence originates from a woman between 40 and 55 years old with Graves' hyperthyroidism. Sample: blood. The chain recombines TRBV30 with TRBJ1-4, with a possible D match to TRBD1 (5 bases). The CDR3 DNA follows: TGTGCCTGCCTCTGGGGGGGAGACGAAAAACTGTTTTTT. Residues: CACLWGGDEKLFF.